This T cell receptor (beta chain) was sequenced during a study of blood T cell repertoires in COVID-19. As for the study in general: Italy, Spain and the United States were the sources of the convalescent and acute COVID-19 samples.

Trimming removed 0 bases from V and 4 bases from J; junction bases left unmatched: 5. The CDR3 length is 16 residues. Germline V gene lookup returns CDR1 MNHEY and CDR2 SVGAGI. Sequenced by immunoSEQ multiplex PCR; TCRdb stores in-frame clones only, minus some. Of just over 150,000 clones in the sample, roughly 88% were seen once. The TCR comes from a woman aged 50 to 60 with acute or convalescent COVID-19. The specimen was peripheral blood. The chain recombines TRBV6-5 with TRBJ2-3; 9 nucleotides agree with TRBD2. The DNA of the CDR3 is TGTGCCAGCAGTTACTCTGCGGGAGGGCCCCCAGATACGCAGTATTTT. Its translation is CASSYSAGGPPDTQYF.